A single sample is the source of the 2 T cell receptor beta chains below, sequenced in a study of shared clonotypes between healthy human individuals. Here immunoSEQ multiplex PCR was the method, and the copy in TCRdb shows in-frame clones only, minus some. The sample comprises about 1 million clones, about 84% of which are singletons, and approximately 0.5% rests with the top ten. Material: memory CD4+ T cells from PBMCs. Subset noted: CD45RA-negative fraction. These receptors all stem from a man between 18 and 29 years old in good health. Some clones in this sample may be carry-over from other donors' samples.

The chain employs TRBV7-9 and TRBJ1-2; a weak D match, TRBD1 (6 bases). Germline loops: CDR1 SEHNR, CDR2 FQNEAQ (reference sequence). This CDR3 region has 13 residues. V lost 6 bases and J lost 6, with 14 bases in between. The chain's CDR3 is CASRALNRDGYTF. In DNA, the CDR3 is TGTGCCAGCAGGGCATTAAACAGGGATGGCTACACCTTC.

The rearrangement joins TRBV11-2 to TRBJ2-2; 9 nucleotides match TRBD1. Germline CDR1 is SGHAT and CDR2 is FQNNGV. Trimming cost V 5 bases and J 6 bases; bases outside gene matches: 7. This CDR3 has 15 residues. CDR3 DNA sequence: TGTGCCAGCAGCCATCAACAGGGGGCTGCCGGGGAGCTGTTTTTT. It encodes CASSHQQGAAGELFF.